These 20 T cell receptor beta chains were sequenced from one sample in a study of post-analysis software for immune sequencing data. Sequencing libraries made from TCR beta cDNA carried unique molecular identifiers. Via MiXCR, TCRdb re-called the PCR reads, giving one row per CDR3 protein. The sample shows fewer than 600,000 distinct CDR3 sequences, 45% of them seen only once. The antigens of these receptors remain unknown. General study points: With TRBV5-6, TRBV5-1 and TRBV20-1 included, about five TRBV segments were more frequent in patients than in controls.

The specimen was blood. These TCRs come from a girl aged 5-17 years with multiple sclerosis.

This clonotype was counted only a few times. The chain recombines TRBV20-1 with TRBJ2-3; either TRBD1 or TRBD2 may fit D (7 bases each). The ends were cut back, 2 bases at V and 5 bases at J, with 11 bases in the middle. From germline, CDR1 is DFQATT and CDR2 SNEGSKA (reference sequence). The CDR3 is 13 residues long. CDR3 coding DNA: TGCAGTGCTAGACAGGGGGGGAGAGATACGCAGTATTTT. It translates to CSARQGGRDTQYF.

This clonotype has a handful of counts. This sequence joins TRBV6-5 and TRBJ2-1, with 13 positions matching TRBD2. V was clipped by 7 bases and J by 0 bases; unmatched bases: 12. The CDR3 extends over 19 amino acids. From germline, CDR1 is MNHEY and CDR2 SVGAGI. This chain's CDR3 is CASTFTRTSGRVSYNEQFF. The CDR3 nucleotides are TGTGCCAGCACTTTTACCCGGACTAGCGGGAGAGTCTCCTACAATGAGCAGTTCTTC.

In this sample, this clonotype turned up a few times. The V gene is TRBV28, the J gene TRBJ1-2; D not resolved. Germline CDR1 reads MDHEN; CDR2 reads SYDVKM. V dropped 11 bases and J dropped 7 bases, with 14 bases sitting between them. The CDR3 totals 11 residues. CDR3 in DNA: TGTGCCGTCCGACGGATGCGTGGCTACACCTTC. As protein: CAVRRMRGYTF.

This sequence joins TRBV4-3 and TRBJ1-2; D unclear. Germline V gene data show CDR1 as LGHNA and CDR2 as YSLEER. V lost 1 base to trimming and J lost 4 bases, with 16 bases between them. The CDR3 is 16 residues long. The CDR3 is CASSQVIFRAPYGYTF. CDR3 coding DNA: TGCGCCAGCAGCCAAGTGATCTTCCGGGCCCCCTATGGCTACACCTTC.

A few counts support this clonotype. V and J are TRBV7-2 and TRBJ2-3; D is uncertain. Trimming took off 1 base at V and 2 bases at J, with 7 bases between the two ends. The CDR3 length is 14 residues. CDR1 and CDR2 (germline): SGHTA, FQGNSA. In DNA, the CDR3 is TGTGCCAGCAGCTTAGAGGGCTACACAGATACGCAGTATTTT. Protein sequence: CASSLEGYTDTQYF.

This chain connects TRBV28 to TRBJ2-1; D could derive from TRBD1 or TRBD2 (5 bases each). CDR1 MDHEN and CDR2 SYDVKM come from the germline V gene. The CDR3 extends over 16 amino acids. V gave up 0 bases and J gave up 2 bases, with 11 bases separating them. DNA for the CDR3: TGTGCCAGCAGTTTATGGAGGGACGGAACCTACAATGAGCAGTTCTTC. Translation gives CASSLWRDGTYNEQFF.

The rearrangement links TRBV7-2 to TRBJ2-4; 8 positions match TRBD1. The end of the DNA fits TRBJ2-7 better, so the J call may be wrong. This CDR3 comprises 14 residues. The V gene's germline CDR1 is SGHTA and CDR2 FQGNSA. This chain's CDR3 is CASSLVVGTGEQYF. The CDR3 coding sequence is TGTGCCAGCAGCTTAGTTGTCGGGACAGGCGAGCAGTACTTC.

On this clonotype itself: Relative to the germline gene, one junction end is altered; a read error may explain this. The chain joins TRBV5-1 to TRBJ2-1; perhaps TRBD2 as D (7 bases). Germline CDR1 reads SGHRS; CDR2 reads YFSETQ. This CDR3 is built from 14 residues. CDR3 coding DNA: TGCGCCTGCAGCTTGGGGGGCGGGGGAAATGAGCAGTTCTTC. It translates to CACSLGGGGNEQFF. Complete variable domain (other parts from reference TRBV5-1 and TRBJ2-1): KAGVTQTPRYLIKTRGQQVTLSCSPISGHRSVSWYQQTPGQGLQFLFEYFSETQRNKGNFPGRFSGRQFSNSRSEMNVSTLELGDSALYLCACSLGGGGNEQFFGPGTRLTVL.

This sequence joins TRBV4-1 and TRBJ2-7, with 7 bases fitting TRBD2. Germline loops: CDR1 MGHRA, CDR2 YSYEKL. CDR3 length: 18 amino acids. Trimming cost V 1 base and J 3 bases; bases outside gene matches: 15. CDR3 amino acids: CASSQGPRGGRDHYEQYF. CDR3 coding DNA: TGCGCCAGCAGCCAAGGGCCCCGTGGTGGGAGGGACCACTACGAGCAGTACTTC.

This chain links TRBV4-1 with TRBJ1-2, with 8 bases aligning to TRBD1. The CDR3 is 15 amino acids. CDR1 is MGHRA, CDR2 YSYEKL, per germline. V shed 4 bases, J shed 5 bases, and the junction held 9 bases outside the gene matches. CDR3 protein: CASSPRTGKSYGYTF. In DNA form, the CDR3 reads TGCGCCAGCAGCCCCCGGACAGGGAAGAGTTATGGCTACACCTTC.

This clonotype has just a few counts. For the CDR3, the DNA is TGTGCCAGCAGCCTTTCATCGGACAGGGAAGAGCCCCAGCATTTT. Its protein product is CASSLSSDREEPQHF. The chain links TRBV4-2 to TRBJ1-5, with 8 bases aligning to TRBD1. The V gene's germline CDR1 is LGHNA and CDR2 YNFKEQ. V lost 4 bases to trimming and J lost 8 bases; unmatched junction nucleotides: 10. This CDR3 is 15 amino acids long.

A word on this clonotype: Being one base from a much bigger clone, this may be a read error. The V call is TRBV27, the J call TRBJ2-3, with D perhaps TRBD1 or TRBD2 (5 bases each). CDR1 and CDR2 from the germline V gene are MNHEY and SMNVEV (reference sequence). The CDR3 has 14 amino acids. The CDR3 here is CASGLSRGWDTQYF. CDR3 nucleotides: TGTGCCAGCGGTTTATCACGGGGCTGGGATACGCAGTATTTT.

There are a few counts of this clonotype. V is TRBV20-1 and J is TRBJ2-6, with 10 bases that match TRBD1. Per germline, CDR1 DFQATT and CDR2 SNEGSKA (reference sequence). The CDR3 is 16 residues long. CDR3 nucleotides: TGCAGCCATTGGGACAGGGGACCGTCGGGGGCCAACGTCCTGACTTTC. This translates into CSHWDRGPSGANVLTF.

V gene TRBV10-2 combines with J gene TRBJ2-1, with D possibly matching TRBD1 (5 bases). In germline, CDR1 is WSHSY, CDR2 SAAADI. The CDR3 sequence is 17 residues long. The germline V and J ends were trimmed by 0 bases and 1 base, with 13 bases remaining between them. The CDR3 DNA follows: TGCGCCAGCAGTGAGTCGAAGGGGCTCACATCCTACAATGAGCAGTTCTTC. It is translated as CASSESKGLTSYNEQFF.

This clonotype was counted a few times. This chain connects TRBV12-3 or TRBV12-4 to TRBJ2-4; maybe TRBD1 (6 bases). The J call is doubtful: the DNA matches TRBJ2-7 better. This CDR3 contains 16 residues. The CDR3 DNA reads TGTGCCAGCAGTTTAGCGTACGTTCCAGGGGCGGGCGAGCAGTACTTC. The encoded protein is CASSLAYVPGAGEQYF.

This clonotype appeared a few times. V usage is TRBV28 and J usage is TRBJ1-2; possibly TRBD1 for D (5 bases). Germline CDR1 is MDHEN and CDR2 is SYDVKM. The CDR3 extends over 14 amino acids. The V end was cut by 7 bases, the J end by 4 bases, with 16 bases between. CDR3 in DNA: TGTGCCAGCACCCTGGGGGGGACCCCCTATGGCTACACCTTC. Its translation: CASTLGGTPYGYTF.

This chain uses TRBV29-1 with TRBJ2-1; 11 nucleotides match TRBD1. Germline V gives CDR1 SQVTM, CDR2 ANQGSEA. The CDR3 is 14 amino acids. V trimming: 7 bases; J trimming: 7 bases; junction bases outside the gene matches: 9. The CDR3: CSANGQGAGNEQFF. The CDR3, as DNA: TGCAGCGCGAACGGACAGGGGGCGGGGAATGAGCAGTTCTTC.

The chain is built from TRBV10-3 and TRBJ1-1; a weak D match, TRBD1 (6 bases). Trimming removed 5 bases at V and 4 bases at J, with 11 bases between. The CDR3 extends over 13 amino acids. Germline CDR1 is ENHRY and CDR2 is SYGVKD. The DNA of the CDR3 is TGTGCCATCAGTTACAGGGAAAGCACTGAAGCTTTCTTT. Its protein is CAISYRESTEAFF.

This clonotype was seen a few times. V usage is TRBV5-1 and J usage is TRBJ2-7, with 8 bases aligning to TRBD2. The CDR3 sequence is 16 residues long. Germline values: CDR1 SGHRS, CDR2 YFSETQ. Losses at the gene ends were 0 bases for V and 3 bases for J; bases not matched to a gene: 8. The CDR3 DNA reads TGCGCCAGCAGCTTGGCCCCAGCGGGAGAGAGCTACGAGCAGTACTTC. This encodes CASSLAPAGESYEQYF.

V gene TRBV2 combines with J gene TRBJ2-7; perhaps D is TRBD1 or TRBD2 (6 bases each). The V and J ends lost 6 bases and 4 bases respectively, with 16 bases between them. CDR1 and CDR2 from the germline V gene are SNHLY and FYNNEI. CDR3 size: 14 residues. This chain's CDR3 is CASSLGGLRYEQYF. The CDR3 region has the DNA TGTGCCAGCAGCCTAGGGGGACTCCGATACGAGCAGTACTTC.